This T cell receptor (beta chain) was captured in a study of blood T cell repertoires in COVID-19. Per the study methods: Reference gene primer amplification in the assay estimated nucleated cell counts. Clones were read by immunoSEQ multiplex PCR, and TCRdb kept only the in-frame ones, dropping some. The V and J calls and clone size were taken over from that table, and D and trimming were inferred from the DNA. The data show 25,000 to 35,000 clones, more than 60% seen once. The CDR3 runs 15 residues. J was trimmed by 7 bases and V by 5 bases; bases with no gene match: 8. In germline, CDR1 is SGHNT, CDR2 YENEEA.

This TCR came from a woman aged 70-85 years with active or convalescent COVID-19. The V call is TRBV11-3, the J call TRBJ2-1; 10 nucleotides agree with TRBD2. The sequenced sample consisted of peripheral blood. CDR3 coding DNA: TGTGCCAGCAGCGCAAGCGGGGGGGCGGGGAATGAGCAGTTCTTC. Encoded protein: CASSASGGAGNEQFF.